This is a list of T cell receptor beta chains from one sample in a study of blood T cell repertoires in COVID-19. Libraries were prepared by immunoSEQ multiplex PCR; TCRdb keeps only in-frame clonotypes and omits some of them. The sample contains about 210,000 clones, 75% to 85% of which appear only once. Sequencing used peripheral blood. The receptor set was obtained from a man aged 55 to 70 with acute or convalescent COVID-19. Both conserved end residues are part of each CDR3. The order of the fields is J gene, clone size, V gene, D gene, CDR3 DNA, CDR3 protein. A D gene is named only where the DNA matches it firmly. The size of a clone is reported for some rows only, either as once, few or many, or as a class for expanded clones.

TRBJ1-4,-,TRBV6-1,-,TGTGCCAGCAGTGAAACAGGGTCTGGTCGGGTAGATGCAACTAATGAAAAACTGTTTTTT,CASSETGSGRVDATNEKLFF
TRBJ2-7,-,TRBV18,-,TGTGCCAGCTCACCACCGGGCAGGCTTTACGAGCAGTACTTC,CASSPPGRLYEQYF
TRBJ2-1,-,TRBV2,-,TGTGCCAGCAGTGAGCGCGGGAATGAGCAGTTCTTC,CASSERGNEQFF
TRBJ2-7,-,TRBV29-1,-,TGCAGCGTAAACCAGGGGTACGAGCAGTACTTC,CSVNQGYEQYF
TRBJ1-1,-,TRBV5-6,-,TGTGCCAGCAGCTTTCGTGACAGGCGAGACACTGAAGCTTTCTTT,CASSFRDRRDTEAFF
TRBJ2-5,-,TRBV7-9,TRBD1,TGTGCCAGCAGCTTAGGTGGGGGACAGCGCCAAGAGACCCAGTACTTC,CASSLGGGQRQETQYF
TRBJ2-1,-,TRBV5-1,TRBD1,TGCGCCAGCAGCCTTGGGACAGCCAGATCCTACAATGAGCAGTTCTTC,CASSLGTARSYNEQFF
TRBJ1-2,-,TRBV6-5,TRBD1,TGTGCCAGCAGTCGAGGACAGGGTGGCTACACCTTC,CASSRGQGGYTF
TRBJ2-7,many,TRBV27,-,TGTGCCAGCAGTTTACGGGCGGGTTGGGACGAGCAGTACTTC,CASSLRAGWDEQYF
TRBJ1-1,-,TRBV9,TRBD1,TGTGCCAGCAGCGCAGACAGGGGGAGGGACACTGAAGCTTTCTTT,CASSADRGRDTEAFF
TRBJ2-4,few,TRBV3-1/TRBV3-2,-,TGTGCCAGCAGCCAATGGGGCGAGCCCAAAAACATTCAGTACTTC,CASSQWGEPKNIQYF
TRBJ1-4,few,TRBV30,TRBD1,TGTGCCTGGAGTTCAGGGGGAAATGAAAAACTGTTTTTT,CAWSSGGNEKLFF
TRBJ2-3,-,TRBV29-1,TRBD1,TGCAGCCTCCACCAGGGGGGCACAGATACGCAGTATTTT,CSLHQGGTDTQYF
TRBJ1-1,-,TRBV3-1/TRBV3-2,TRBD1,TGTGCCACCACCCCGCGAATGGGGACAGCAGAAGCTTTCTTT,CATTPRMGTAEAFF
TRBJ1-6,-,TRBV7-2,-,TGTGCCAGCAGCTTAGCGGTGGGGCGCGGTGATTCACCCCTCCACTTT,CASSLAVGRGDSPLHF
TRBJ2-2,-,TRBV3-1/TRBV3-2,TRBD2,TGTGCCAGCAGCCGGCGACTAGCCGACACCGGGGAGCTGTTTTTT,CASSRRLADTGELFF
TRBJ2-7,-,TRBV11-2,-,TGTGCCAGCAGCTTAGATCGTTCACTTAACTACGAGCAGTACTTC,CASSLDRSLNYEQYF
TRBJ2-7,-,TRBV7-9,TRBD2,TGTGCCAGCAGCTTGGCTAGCGGGAGGGCAGCTTACGAGCAGTACTTC,CASSLASGRAAYEQYF
TRBJ1-5,-,TRBV15,TRBD1,TGTGCCACCAGCACTTTGGACAGGCCGACCCAGCCCCAGCATTTT,CATSTLDRPTQPQHF
TRBJ1-2,-,TRBV6-5,-,TGTGCCAGTGGGGCCCTTAATGGCTACACCTTC,CASGALNGYTF
TRBJ1-4,-,TRBV2,TRBD1,TGTGCCAGCAGTGACGACAGGGGGGAAAAACTGTTTTTT,CASSDDRGEKLFF
TRBJ2-2,-,TRBV24-1,-,TGTGCCACCAGTGCACGGGAGCAGGGCGGGGAGCTGTTTTTT,CATSAREQGGELFF
TRBJ1-2,-,TRBV30,TRBD1,TGTGCCTGTAGAGCGGGACAGGGGGCCTCAGGAGCTTATGGCTACACCTTC,CACRAGQGASGAYGYTF
TRBJ1-5,-,TRBV2,TRBD1,TGTGCCAGCAGTGGGGACAGGAATAATCAGCCCCAGCATTTT,CASSGDRNNQPQHF
TRBJ1-1,-,TRBV10-3,TRBD1,TGTGCCATCAGTGAGGACAGGGGGATGAACACTGAAGCTTTCTTT,CAISEDRGMNTEAFF
TRBJ2-1,-,TRBV12-5,-,TGTGCTAGTGGTTTAAAACTAACTTCCTACAATGAGCAGTTCTTC,CASGLKLTSYNEQFF
TRBJ2-7,-,TRBV2,TRBD2,TGTGCCAGCAGCCCTCCCCTGGGAGCGGGAGGGATCTACGAGCAGTACTTC,CASSPPLGAGGIYEQYF
TRBJ1-2,once,TRBV7-2,-,TGTGCCAGCAGGTTACAGGGTTTGCGTCGGAACTATGGCTACACCTTC,CASRLQGLRRNYGYTF
TRBJ2-1,once,TRBV5-1,TRBD2,TGCGCCAGCAGATCACTAGCGGGAACCTCCTACAATGAGCAGTTCTTC,CASRSLAGTSYNEQFF
TRBJ2-7,-,TRBV30,TRBD2,TGTGCCTGGAGCTGGGCTAGCGGGAACTACGAGCAGTACTTC,CAWSWASGNYEQYF
TRBJ2-5,-,TRBV6-6,-,TGTGCCAGCAGTTACCCGGGGGTTGAGACCCAGTACTTC,CASSYPGVETQYF
TRBJ1-1,-,TRBV19,-,TGTGCCAGTAGTATAGTCGGCGGGAACACTGAAGCTTTCTTT,CASSIVGGNTEAFF
TRBJ2-3,-,TRBV2,-,TGTGCCAGCGGCGGGGCAGGCACAGATACGCAGTATTTT,CASGGAGTDTQYF
TRBJ2-5,few,TRBV27,-,TGTGCCAGCAGGATAGCCGGGGAAGAGACCCAGTACTTC,CASRIAGEETQYF
TRBJ1-4,-,TRBV4-2,TRBD1,TGTGCCAGCAGCCAAGATCTTCCCGGGACAGGCTTCGCAACTAATGAAAAACTGTTTTTT,CASSQDLPGTGFATNEKLFF
TRBJ2-6,-,TRBV5-1,-,TGCGCCAGCAGCTTGCAACTTTCTGGGGCCAACGTCCTGACTTTC,CASSLQLSGANVLTF
TRBJ2-2,few,TRBV19,TRBD1,TGTGCCAGCCGACTGGGACAGGGAAGTAACGGGGAGCTGTTTTTT,CASRLGQGSNGELFF
TRBJ1-1,-,TRBV11-2,-,TGTGCCAGCAGCGCCCCTCGGGAAGCTGAAGCTTTCTTT,CASSAPREAEAFF
TRBJ2-2,few,TRBV28,TRBD2,TGTGCCAGCAGTGTTCTAGCGGGAGGGAGTAAACCCGGGGAGCTGTTTTTT,CASSVLAGGSKPGELFF
TRBJ1-4,-,TRBV19,-,TGTGCCAGTAGAAGGGAGATCGGTGAAAAACTGTTTTTT,CASRREIGEKLFF
TRBJ2-2,-,TRBV24-1,TRBD2,TGTGCCACCTCTCCGACGGGAGGTTCGAACACCGGGGAGCTGTTTTTT,CATSPTGGSNTGELFF
TRBJ2-2,few,TRBV5-5,-,TGTGCCAGCACCCGGCGGGGAGGAGACACCGGGGAGCTGTTTTTT,CASTRRGGDTGELFF
TRBJ1-1,-,TRBV2,-,TGTGCCAGCATGAGGGATCGATTCACTGAAGCTTTCTTT,CASMRDRFTEAFF
TRBJ2-1,-,TRBV11-2,TRBD1,TGTGCCAGCAGCTGGGGTAGTGGACAGGGGTGGAATGAGCAGTTCTTC,CASSWGSGQGWNEQFF
TRBJ2-3,-,TRBV21-1,-,TGTGCCAGCAGCAAAGGGGGGGTGGATACGCAGTATTTT,CASSKGGVDTQYF
TRBJ2-5,-,TRBV9,TRBD2,TGTGCCAGCAGCGTGGAAGGGGGACTAGCGGCCAAAGAGACCCAGTACTTC,CASSVEGGLAAKETQYF